The sequence of this TCR beta chain was determined in a study of cytomegalovirus exposure and HLA in healthy donors. Every donor was a healthy person donating bone marrow. Donors showed nominal health when sampled, although they likely had unrecorded immune exposures. As for this clone: Its target is not known.

Findings and limits, study-wide: Later on, a genetic analysis was performed. It linked a missense variant in DCLRE1C with V- and J-gene trimming of TCR beta. The authors listed approximately 150 TCR beta chains as cytomegalovirus-associated.

The study ran its PCR with 60 Vbeta and 13 Jbeta primers. Clones were sequenced by immunoSEQ multiplex PCR, and TCRdb holds only the in-frame ones, with some missing. The sample consists of 150,000 to 200,000 clones, roughly 84% of them appearing once. Sequenced material: PBMCs. This TCR was sampled from a boy between 5 and 17 years old in good health and CMV-seronegative.

CDR3 nucleotide sequence: TGTGCCAGCAGTATGGGGATACAGGGCAGCGGCTACACCTTC. This codes for CASSMGIQGSGYTF. The chain carries TRBV5-6 and TRBJ1-2, with D possibly being TRBD1 (6 bases). V shed 5 bases and J shed 8 bases, with 19 bases lying between them. CDR1 SGHDT and CDR2 YYEEEE come from the germline V gene. This CDR3 has 14 residues.